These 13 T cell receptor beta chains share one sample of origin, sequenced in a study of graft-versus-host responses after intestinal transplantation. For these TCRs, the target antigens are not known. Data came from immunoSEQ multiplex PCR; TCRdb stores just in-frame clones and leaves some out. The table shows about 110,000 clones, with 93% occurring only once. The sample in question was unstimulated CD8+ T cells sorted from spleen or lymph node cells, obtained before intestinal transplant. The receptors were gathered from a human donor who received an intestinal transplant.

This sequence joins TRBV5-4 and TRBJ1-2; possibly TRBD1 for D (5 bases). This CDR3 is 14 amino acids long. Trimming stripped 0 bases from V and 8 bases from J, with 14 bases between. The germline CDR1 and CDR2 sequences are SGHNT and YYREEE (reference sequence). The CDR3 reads CASSLVFGAGGYTF. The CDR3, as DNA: TGTGCCAGCAGCTTGGTGTTCGGGGCCGGGGGCTACACCTTC.

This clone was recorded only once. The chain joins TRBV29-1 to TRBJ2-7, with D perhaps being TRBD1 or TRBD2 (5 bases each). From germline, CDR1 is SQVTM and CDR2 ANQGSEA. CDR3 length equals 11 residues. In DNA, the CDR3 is TGCAGTGCCCCCGAGGGGAACGAGCAGTACTTC. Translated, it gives CSAPEGNEQYF.

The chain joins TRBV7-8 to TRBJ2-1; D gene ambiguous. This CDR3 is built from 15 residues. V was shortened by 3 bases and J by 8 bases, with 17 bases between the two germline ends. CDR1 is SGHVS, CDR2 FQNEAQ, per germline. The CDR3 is CASSFERRQIDEQFF. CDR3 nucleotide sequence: TGTGCCAGCAGCTTCGAGAGGAGACAAATCGATGAGCAGTTCTTC.

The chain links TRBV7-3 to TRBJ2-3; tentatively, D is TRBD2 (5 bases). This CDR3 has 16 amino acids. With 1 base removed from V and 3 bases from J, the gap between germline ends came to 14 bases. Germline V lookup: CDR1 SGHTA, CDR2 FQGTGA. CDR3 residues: CASSLSFPGITDTQYF. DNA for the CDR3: TGTGCCAGCAGCTTAAGTTTTCCGGGGATAACAGATACGCAGTATTTT.

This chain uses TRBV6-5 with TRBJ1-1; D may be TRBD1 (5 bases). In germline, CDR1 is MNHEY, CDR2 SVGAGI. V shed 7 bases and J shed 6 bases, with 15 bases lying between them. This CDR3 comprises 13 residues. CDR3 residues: CASILGWGSEAFF. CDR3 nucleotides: TGTGCCAGCATCCTAGGGTGGGGCTCTGAAGCTTTCTTT.

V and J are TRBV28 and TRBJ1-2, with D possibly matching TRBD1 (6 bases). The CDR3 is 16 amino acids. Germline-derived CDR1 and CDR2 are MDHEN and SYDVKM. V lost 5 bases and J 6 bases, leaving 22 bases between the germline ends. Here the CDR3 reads CASSEFPGTTFHGYTF. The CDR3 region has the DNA TGTGCCAGCAGTGAATTTCCCGGGACAACTTTCCATGGCTACACCTTC.

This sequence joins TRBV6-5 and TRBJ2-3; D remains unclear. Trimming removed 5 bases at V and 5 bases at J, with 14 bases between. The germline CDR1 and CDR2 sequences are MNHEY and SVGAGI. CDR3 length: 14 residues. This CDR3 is CASSEEWSGDTQYF. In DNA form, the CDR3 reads TGTGCCAGCAGTGAAGAATGGAGTGGAGATACGCAGTATTTT.

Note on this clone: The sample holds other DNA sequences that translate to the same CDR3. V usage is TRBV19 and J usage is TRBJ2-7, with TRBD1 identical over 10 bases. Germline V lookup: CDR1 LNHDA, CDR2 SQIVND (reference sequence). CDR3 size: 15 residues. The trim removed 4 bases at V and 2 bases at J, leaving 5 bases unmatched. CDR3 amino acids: CASSSGTGAPYEQYF. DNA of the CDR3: TGTGCCAGTAGTAGTGGGACAGGGGCCCCCTACGAGCAGTACTTC.

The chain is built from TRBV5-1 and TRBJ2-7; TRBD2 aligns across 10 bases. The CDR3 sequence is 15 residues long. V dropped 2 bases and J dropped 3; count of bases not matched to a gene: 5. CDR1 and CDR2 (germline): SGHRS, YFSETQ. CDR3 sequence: CASSFSGRALYEQYF. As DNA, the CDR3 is TGCGCCAGCAGCTTCAGCGGGAGGGCCCTCTACGAGCAGTACTTC.

The CDR3 DNA follows: TGTGCCAGCCAATACGCGGCGCCTAGCGGGCGGAGGACCTACAATGAGCAGTTCTTC. Encoded protein: CASQYAAPSGRRTYNEQFF. V is TRBV7-3 and J is TRBJ2-1, with 8 positions matching TRBD2. Germline trimming cut 8 bases from V and 2 bases from J; bases unmatched to any gene: 20. Germline V lookup: CDR1 SGHTA, CDR2 FQGTGA. The CDR3 totals 19 residues.

CDR3 sequence reads: CASRPDTTYEQYF. CDR3 DNA sequence: TGTGCCAGCAGACCGGACACCACCTACGAGCAGTACTTC. This chain uses TRBV7-9 with TRBJ2-7; D might be TRBD1 (5 bases). This CDR3 spans 13 amino acids. Germline CDR1 is SEHNR and CDR2 is FQNEAQ (reference sequence). The germline V and J ends were trimmed by 6 bases and 2 bases, with 11 bases remaining between them.

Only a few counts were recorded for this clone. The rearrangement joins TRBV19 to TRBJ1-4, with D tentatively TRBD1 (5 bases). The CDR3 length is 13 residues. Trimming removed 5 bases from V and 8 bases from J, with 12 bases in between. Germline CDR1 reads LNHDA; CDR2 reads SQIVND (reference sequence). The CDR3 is CASSGAWAEKLFF. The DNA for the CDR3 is TGTGCCAGTAGTGGGGCATGGGCGGAAAAACTGTTTTTT.

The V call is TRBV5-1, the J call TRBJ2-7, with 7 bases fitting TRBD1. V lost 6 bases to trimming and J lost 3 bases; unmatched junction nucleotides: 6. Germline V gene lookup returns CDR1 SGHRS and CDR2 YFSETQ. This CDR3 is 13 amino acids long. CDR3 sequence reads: CASTGQSLYEQYF. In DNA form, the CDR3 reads TGCGCCAGCACGGGACAGTCCCTCTACGAGCAGTACTTC.